This is a list of T cell receptor beta chains from one sample in a study of control samples from healthy donors and cancer patients. TCRdb's table, derived via immunoSEQ multiplex PCR, lists solely in-frame clones and lacks some. In the table there are 100,000 to 150,000 clones, about 90% of which are singletons. The material sequenced was blood. The receptors were sampled from a woman aged 45 to 65 in good health. The CDR3 runs from the conserved cysteine through the conserved F or W. A D gene is named only where the DNA matches it firmly. A clone size is listed for some rows: how often the clone was seen (once, few, many), or a class if it is expanded.

abundance: NA; j_gene: TRBJ2-7; d_gene: NA; v_gene: TRBV28; CDR3aa: CASTSGSSYEQYF; CDR3nt: TGTGCCAGCACCTCGGGGAGCTCCTACGAGCAGTACTTC
abundance: large; j_gene: TRBJ2-5; d_gene: NA; v_gene: TRBV10-3; CDR3aa: CAISASRGNLQEETQYF; CDR3nt: TGTGCCATCAGTGCGTCGCGTGGAAACCTGCAGGAAGAGACCCAGTACTTC
abundance: NA; j_gene: TRBJ1-5; d_gene: TRBD1; v_gene: TRBV2; CDR3aa: CASSERGRGLSNQPQHF; CDR3nt: TGTGCCAGCAGTGAAAGGGGCAGGGGGCTGAGCAATCAGCCCCAGCATTTT
abundance: NA; j_gene: TRBJ1-3; d_gene: NA; v_gene: TRBV19; CDR3aa: CASKRSGTAGNTIYF; CDR3nt: TGTGCCAGTAAGCGGTCTGGAACAGCTGGAAACACCATATATTTT
abundance: NA; j_gene: TRBJ1-2; d_gene: NA; v_gene: TRBV3-1/TRBV3-2; CDR3aa: CASSQDHVAQF; CDR3nt: TGTGCCAGCAGCCAAGATCATGTCGCACAATTC
abundance: NA; j_gene: TRBJ2-7; d_gene: NA; v_gene: TRBV19; CDR3aa: CASTPGAGVYEQYF; CDR3nt: TGTGCCAGTACGCCAGGGGCAGGGGTCTACGAGCAGTACTTC
abundance: NA; j_gene: TRBJ2-3; d_gene: TRBD2; v_gene: TRBV3-1/TRBV3-2; CDR3aa: CASSQEGGVTDTQYF; CDR3nt: TGTGCCAGCAGCCAAGAGGGGGGGGTCACAGATACGCAGTATTTT
abundance: NA; j_gene: TRBJ1-4; d_gene: NA; v_gene: TRBV29-1; CDR3aa: CSVRQSATNEKLFF; CDR3nt: TGCAGCGTTCGACAGTCTGCAACTAATGAAAAACTGTTTTTT
abundance: NA; j_gene: TRBJ1-1; d_gene: NA; v_gene: TRBV27; CDR3aa: CASRQNTEAFF; CDR3nt: TGTGCCAGCAGGCAGAACACTGAAGCTTTCTTT
abundance: NA; j_gene: TRBJ2-7; d_gene: NA; v_gene: TRBV27; CDR3aa: CASSSGMGGIYEQYF; CDR3nt: TGTGCCAGCAGTTCGGGCATGGGAGGAATTTACGAGCAGTACTTC
abundance: NA; j_gene: TRBJ2-1; d_gene: TRBD2; v_gene: TRBV11-2; CDR3aa: CASSLPYRTRRHNEQFF; CDR3nt: TGTGCCAGCAGCTTACCCTACCGGACTAGGCGCCACAATGAGCAGTTCTTC
abundance: NA; j_gene: TRBJ1-1; d_gene: NA; v_gene: TRBV2; CDR3aa: CASSPSLEAFF; CDR3nt: TGTGCCAGCAGTCCCTCCCTGGAAGCTTTCTTT
abundance: NA; j_gene: TRBJ2-7; d_gene: TRBD2; v_gene: TRBV6-1; CDR3aa: CASSDLSRGAYEQYF; CDR3nt: TGTGCCAGCAGTGATCTGAGTCGGGGGGCCTACGAGCAGTACTTC